Sequencing of this T cell receptor (beta chain) was carried out in a study of shared clonotypes between healthy human individuals. As for the study in general: Every donor yielded three CD4 naive, three CD4 memory, two CD8 naive and one CD8 memory plate.

An assay was performed, and its level was deep. Per the original data handling: ImmunoSEQ yielded junction-only sequences lacking quality scores, so filtering differed. Sequenced by immunoSEQ multiplex PCR; TCRdb stores in-frame clones only, minus some. V, J and clone size are those of that table, while D and trimming were read from the DNA. This sample has around 1.6 million clones, with 95% to 99% found just once. Study findings and constraints: Around 5% of naive CD4 clonotypes were common to a few donors.

This CDR3 is built from 13 residues. Germline CDR1 MNHEY, CDR2 SMNVEV (reference sequence). With 3 bases removed from V and 1 base from J, the gap between germline ends came to 7 bases. Notes on this clone: Its antigen is not known. At the DNA level, this CDR3 is encoded by other sequences in the same sample as well.

The receptor's source is a man aged 30 to 39 in good health. Specimen: naive CD4+ T cells sorted from blood. The subset denotes: CD45RA+ positively selected. This rearrangement joins TRBV27 to TRBJ2-7; D perhaps matches TRBD2 (5 bases). CDR3 DNA: TGTGCCAGCAGTTTTGGCGGGTCCTACGAGCAGTACTTC. Protein: CASSFGGSYEQYF.